Below are 25 T cell receptor beta chains sequenced from a single sample in a study of cytomegalovirus exposure and HLA in healthy donors (dated 2017 in TCRdb). Libraries were constructed by the immunoSEQ multiplex PCR assay. The multiplex PCR relied on a mix of 60 forward primers for TCR Vbeta segments and 13 reverse primers for TCR Jbeta segments. Imported from immuneACCESS, the table was reduced by TCRdb to in-frame sequences with V and J called. These copies leave out some clones; in studies compared against another copy, an unresolved V gene accounts for under half, and the cause of the remainder is not known. This sample is represented by 150,000 to 200,000 clones; 70% to 80% of them were singletons. In total, the top ten clones hold 1.5% to 2% of the sample. Material for sequencing was PBMCs. These receptors were collected from a man younger than 45 in good health and CMV-seronegative.

This chain connects TRBV9 to TRBJ2-1, with TRBD1 as a possible D gene (5 bases). The CDR3 has 13 residues. Trimming cost V 3 bases and J 5 bases, with 9 bases left between them. CDR1 is SGDLS and CDR2 is YYNGEE in the germline V gene. CDR3 sequence (DNA): TGTGCCAGCAGCGGACAGTCAAACAATGAGCAGTTCTTC. This sequence encodes CASSGQSNNEQFF.

This clone was seen a few times. V is TRBV28 and J is TRBJ1-5, with unresolved D. Trimming shortened V by 3 bases and J by 6 bases, and 15 bases separated the two germline ends. Per germline, CDR1 MDHEN and CDR2 SYDVKM. The CDR3 sequence is 15 residues long. The CDR3 spells CASSLDVGSGQPQHF. CDR3 nucleotide sequence: TGTGCCAGCAGTTTGGATGTGGGGAGCGGTCAGCCCCAGCATTTT.

The V gene is TRBV4-1, the J gene TRBJ1-6; TRBD1 matches at 9 bases. The CDR3 covers 17 residues. V lost 4 bases and J lost 7; bases outside the gene matches: 11. The V gene's germline CDR1 is MGHRA and CDR2 YSYEKL. Here the CDR3 reads CASSRWDRVGMNSPLHF. Written as DNA, the CDR3 is TGCGCCAGCAGCCGTTGGGACAGGGTAGGAATGAATTCACCCCTCCACTTT.

For the CDR3, the DNA is TGCGCCAGCAGCTTGGCCTCTTCAACAGGGGGGACACCCCTCCACTTT. Translating gives CASSLASSTGGTPLHF. This sequence joins TRBV5-1 and TRBJ1-6; TRBD1 agrees at 8 bases. Germline V gene lookup returns CDR1 SGHRS and CDR2 YFSETQ. This CDR3 comprises 16 residues. With 0 bases clipped from V and 11 bases from J, the junction kept 10 bases outside the gene matches.

This clone was seen a few times. The V and J genes are TRBV28 and TRBJ2-2, with D possibly matching TRBD1 (6 bases). Germline CDR1 reads MDHEN; CDR2 reads SYDVKM. Trimming left V 6 bases short and J 0 bases short, with 14 bases between. The CDR3 contains 16 residues. The CDR3 DNA reads TGTGCCAGCAGGTTGATGGACAGATCGAACACCGGGGAGCTGTTTTTT. Translation: CASRLMDRSNTGELFF.

This clone was detected a few times. This chain joins TRBV6-5 and TRBJ1-3; 7 positions agree with TRBD1. V trimming: 2 bases; J trimming: 3 bases; junction bases outside the gene matches: 4. The CDR3 loop spans 15 amino acids. Germline V lookup: CDR1 MNHEY, CDR2 SVGAGI. This CDR3 reads CASSYGGGLGNTIYF. DNA of the CDR3: TGTGCCAGCAGTTACGGAGGGGGCCTTGGAAACACCATATATTTT.

This clone came up a few times. This chain connects TRBV5-4 to TRBJ1-1; the D gene is possibly TRBD1 (6 bases). This CDR3 has 15 amino acids. Germline assignment: CDR1 SGHNT and CDR2 YYREEE (reference sequence). V lost 0 bases, J lost 3 bases, and 12 bases lay in between. CDR3 sequence reads: CASSLGRGLDTEAFF. CDR3 bases: TGTGCCAGCAGCTTGGGCAGGGGCCTGGACACTGAAGCTTTCTTT.

This clone has a handful of counts. The rearrangement uses TRBV4-2 and TRBJ2-1; 12 positions match TRBD2. The CDR3 is 17 amino acids. CDR1 and CDR2 from the germline V gene are LGHNA and YNFKEQ. The J segment lost 7 bases and the V segment lost 4 bases, leaving 11 bases of the junction unmatched. The CDR3 DNA follows: TGTGCCAGCAGCCGAGAGACTAGCGGGAGTTTTTATAATGAGCAGTTCTTC. The encoded protein is CASSRETSGSFYNEQFF.

The V and J genes are TRBV10-1 and TRBJ1-1, with a weak D call TRBD1 (5 bases). Trimming shortened V by 3 bases and J by 4 bases, and 12 bases separated the two germline ends. Germline V lookup: CDR1 WNHNN, CDR2 SYGVQD (reference sequence). The CDR3 runs to 14 residues. The CDR3 region has the DNA TGCGCCAGCAGTGATTGGGGCCATAGCACTGAAGCTTTCTTT. Translated, it gives CASSDWGHSTEAFF.

The chain carries TRBV28 and TRBJ2-7, with TRBD2 matching over 9 bases. Germline CDR1 is MDHEN and CDR2 is SYDVKM. This CDR3 has 14 residues. Trimming at V came to 7 bases and at J to 0 bases, leaving 4 bases not matched to a gene. DNA of the CDR3: TGTGCCAGCATGACTAGCGGAAGCTCCTACGAGCAGTACTTC. This codes for CASMTSGSSYEQYF. Complete variable domain (other parts from reference TRBV28 and TRBJ2-7): DVKVTQSSRYLVKRTGEKVFLECVQDMDHENMFWYRQDPGLGLRLIYFSYDVKMKEKGDIPEGYSVSREKKERFSLILESASTNQTSMYLCASMTSGSSYEQYFGPGTRLTVT.

The chain couples TRBV4-1 to TRBJ1-4; D gene ambiguous. This CDR3 spans 14 amino acids. The V gene lost 4 bases and the J gene lost 5 bases, with 11 bases spanning the gap. Germline CDR1 is MGHRA and CDR2 is YSYEKL. This CDR3 reads CASSPQDGNEKLFF. Written as DNA, the CDR3 is TGCGCCAGCAGCCCCCAGGATGGAAATGAAAAACTGTTTTTT.

V is TRBV2 and J is TRBJ2-2; no definite D call. In germline, CDR1 is SNHLY, CDR2 FYNNEI. The V end lost 7 bases, the J end lost 1 base, and 4 bases lay between the germline ends. The length of the CDR3 is 12 residues. The CDR3 region has the DNA TGTGCCAGCATTAAGAACACCGGGGAGCTGTTTTTT. Its protein product is CASIKNTGELFF.

This clone was seen only a few times. The chain combines TRBV6-4 with TRBJ2-7; 11 nucleotides line up with TRBD1. V gave up 6 bases and J gave up 5 bases; unmatched junction bases: 0. Germline V CDR1 and CDR2: MRHNA, SNTAGT. The CDR3 spans 12 residues. This CDR3 reads CASRDRGHEQYF. The CDR3, as DNA: TGTGCCAGCAGGGACAGGGGGCACGAGCAGTACTTC.

This clone was observed a handful of times. The J gene is TRBJ2-6, the V gene TRBV4-1; D unclear. The V gene's germline CDR1 is MGHRA and CDR2 YSYEKL. The CDR3 runs to 20 residues. V was cut by 1 base and J by 1 base, with 20 bases left in between. Here the CDR3 reads CASSQVFAPSLVSGANVLTF. Here the CDR3 DNA reads TGCGCCAGCAGCCAAGTATTCGCGCCCTCCCTCGTTTCTGGGGCCAACGTCCTGACTTTC.

This chain links TRBV6-1 with TRBJ1-3; 8 bases align to TRBD1. V shed 3 bases, J shed 0 bases, and the junction held 7 bases outside the gene matches. The CDR3 contains 17 residues. Germline CDR1 is MNHNS and CDR2 is SASEGT. CDR3 amino acids: CASSERQGLLSGNTIYF. The CDR3, as DNA: TGTGCCAGCAGTGAGCGACAGGGGCTCCTCTCTGGAAACACCATATATTTT.

The chain combines TRBV4-1 with TRBJ2-7; 11 bases fit TRBD2. Germline loops: CDR1 MGHRA, CDR2 YSYEKL. V lost 6 bases and J lost 5; bases outside the gene matches: 6. The CDR3 length is 14 residues. CDR3 residues: CASRNLAGGNEQYF. In nucleotides, the CDR3 is TGCGCCAGCAGGAATCTAGCGGGAGGTAACGAGCAGTACTTC.

V usage is TRBV5-4 and J usage is TRBJ2-1; 12 bases align to TRBD2. CDR1 is SGHNT, CDR2 YYREEE, per germline (reference sequence). V gave up 0 bases and J gave up 7 bases; unmatched junction bases: 8. The CDR3 covers 17 residues. The CDR3 sequence: CASSLGTSGILQNEQFF. CDR3 in DNA: TGTGCCAGCAGCTTGGGGACTAGCGGGATCTTACAGAATGAGCAGTTCTTC.

To note about this clone: Because the CDR3's place on the DNA is in doubt, the DNA is left out and the CDR3 is given as listed by TCRdb. This chain links TRBV11-2 with TRBJ1-2; TRBD1, as called in the table, went unchecked against the DNA. The CDR3 spans 16 amino acids, including both terminal residues. CDR1 SGHAT and CDR2 FQNNGV come from the germline V gene. Here the CDR3 reads CASSLDGWAMGSVDTF.

As for this clone: One end of the junction does not line up with germline, which may come from a read error. The chain joins TRBV6-1 to TRBJ2-7, with 14 bases aligning to TRBD2. Germline V gives CDR1 MNHNS, CDR2 SASEGT. The CDR3 runs to 15 residues. The CDR3, as DNA: TGTGCCAGCAGTGATACCCCGGGACTAGCGGGAGATGAGCACTTC. It encodes CASSDTPGLAGDEHF.

The CDR3 region has the DNA TGTGCCAGCAGTGAATATCATGGACAGGGGGGGACCGGGGAGCTGTTTTTT. This codes for CASSEYHGQGGTGELFF. The chain has TRBV25-1 and TRBJ2-2; 10 bases agree with TRBD1. The germline gives CDR1 MGHDK, CDR2 SYGVNS. V shed 0 bases, J shed 5 bases, and the junction held 6 bases outside the gene matches. This CDR3 is built from 17 residues.

The chain combines TRBV7-9 with TRBJ2-2; D remains unclear. Trimming removed 1 base at V and 0 bases at J, with 3 bases between. The V gene's germline CDR1 is SEHNR and CDR2 FQNEAQ (reference sequence). The CDR3 spans 14 residues. CDR3 DNA sequence: TGTGCCAGCAGCTTAGGCGCGAACACCGGGGAGCTGTTTTTT. Amino acids: CASSLGANTGELFF.

The chain is built from TRBV7-3 and TRBJ2-3; D is uncertain. Trimming removed 4 bases at V and 5 bases at J, with 13 bases between. CDR3 size: 14 residues. CDR1 SGHTA and CDR2 FQGTGA come from the germline V gene. CDR3 coding DNA: TGTGCCAGCAGCTACCGGTCCGGCGGAGATACGCAGTATTTT. As protein: CASSYRSGGDTQYF.

For this clone: Because the CDR3's place on the DNA is in doubt, the DNA is left out and the CDR3 is given as listed by TCRdb. V and J are TRBV11-2 and TRBJ2-1; the table names TRBD2, a call not compared with the DNA. CDR1 is SGHAT and CDR2 is FQNNGV in the germline V gene. Including both end residues, the CDR3 is 14 amino acids long. The chain's CDR3 is CASSLGWGGGSTFF.

This rearrangement joins TRBV19 to TRBJ2-3; 7 nucleotides align to TRBD2. This CDR3 contains 14 residues. Trimming at V came to 3 bases and at J to 4 bases, leaving 4 bases not matched to a gene. Germline CDR1 and CDR2: LNHDA and SQIVND (reference sequence). The CDR3 sequence: CASSIGAGADTQYF. CDR3 bases: TGTGCCAGTAGTATCGGTGCGGGAGCAGATACGCAGTATTTT.

This rearrangement joins TRBV27 to TRBJ2-1, with D tentatively TRBD2 (6 bases). Germline loops: CDR1 MNHEY, CDR2 SMNVEV (reference sequence). CDR3 length equals 14 residues. Trimming cost V 6 bases and J 0 bases, with 9 bases left between them. The CDR3 spells CASRSGYSYNEQFF. CDR3 coding DNA: TGTGCCAGCAGGAGCGGGTACTCCTACAATGAGCAGTTCTTC.